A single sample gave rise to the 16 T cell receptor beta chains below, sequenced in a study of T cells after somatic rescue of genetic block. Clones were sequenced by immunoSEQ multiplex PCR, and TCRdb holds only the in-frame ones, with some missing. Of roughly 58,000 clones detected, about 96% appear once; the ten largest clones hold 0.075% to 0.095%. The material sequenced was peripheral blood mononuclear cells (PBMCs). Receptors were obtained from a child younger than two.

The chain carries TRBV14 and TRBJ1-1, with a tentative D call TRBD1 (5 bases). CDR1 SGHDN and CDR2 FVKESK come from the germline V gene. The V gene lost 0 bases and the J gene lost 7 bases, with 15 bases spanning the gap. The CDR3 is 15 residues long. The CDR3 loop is CASSQDLGGRDEAFF. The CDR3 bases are TGTGCCAGCAGCCAAGATTTGGGGGGACGGGATGAAGCTTTCTTT.

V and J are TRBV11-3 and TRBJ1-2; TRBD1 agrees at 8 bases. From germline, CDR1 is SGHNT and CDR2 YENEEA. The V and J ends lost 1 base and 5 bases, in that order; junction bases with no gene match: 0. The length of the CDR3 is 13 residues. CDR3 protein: CASSLGQGYGYTF. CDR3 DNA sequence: TGTGCCAGCAGCTTAGGACAGGGGTATGGCTACACCTTC.

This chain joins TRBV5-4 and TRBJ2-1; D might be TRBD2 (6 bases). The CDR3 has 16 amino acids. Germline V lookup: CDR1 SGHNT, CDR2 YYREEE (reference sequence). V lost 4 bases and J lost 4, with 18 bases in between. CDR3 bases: TGTGCCAGCAGCCAATGGCGGGGACCCCCTTACAATGAGCAGTTCTTC. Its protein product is CASSQWRGPPYNEQFF. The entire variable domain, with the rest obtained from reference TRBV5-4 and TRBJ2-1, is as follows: ETGVTQSPTHLIKTRGQQVTLRCSSQSGHNTVSWYQQALGQGPQFIFQYYREEENGRGNFPPRFSGLQFPNYSSELNVNALELDDSALYLCASSQWRGPPYNEQFFGPGTRLTVL.

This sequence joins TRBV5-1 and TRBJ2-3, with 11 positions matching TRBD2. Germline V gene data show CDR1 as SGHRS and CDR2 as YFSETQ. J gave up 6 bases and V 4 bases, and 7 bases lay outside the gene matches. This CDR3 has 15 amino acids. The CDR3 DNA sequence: TGCGCCAGCAGCATCGGACTAGCGGGTTCTGATACGCAGTATTTT. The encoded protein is CASSIGLAGSDTQYF.

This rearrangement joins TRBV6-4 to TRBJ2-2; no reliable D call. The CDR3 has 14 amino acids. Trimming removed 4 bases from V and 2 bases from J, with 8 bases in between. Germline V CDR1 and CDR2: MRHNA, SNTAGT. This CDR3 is CASSVLDNTGELFF. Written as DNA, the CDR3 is TGTGCCAGCAGTGTGCTCGATAACACCGGGGAGCTGTTTTTT.

CDR3 nucleotides: TGTGCCAGCAGTAACGCAGGGTCCTCGGGGGAGACCCAGTACTTC. Translation: CASSNAGSSGETQYF. This rearrangement joins TRBV27 to TRBJ2-5, with D tentatively TRBD1 or TRBD2 (5 bases each). The germline V gene encodes CDR1 MNHEY and CDR2 SMNVEV (reference sequence). Trimming pared 5 bases from V and 5 bases from J, leaving 18 bases between. CDR3 length: 15 amino acids.

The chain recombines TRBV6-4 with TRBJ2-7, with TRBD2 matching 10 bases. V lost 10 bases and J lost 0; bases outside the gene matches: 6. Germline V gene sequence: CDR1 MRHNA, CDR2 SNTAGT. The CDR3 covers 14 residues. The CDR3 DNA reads TGTGCCACGAAGAGGACTAGCGGCTCCTACGAGCAGTACTTC. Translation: CATKRTSGSYEQYF.

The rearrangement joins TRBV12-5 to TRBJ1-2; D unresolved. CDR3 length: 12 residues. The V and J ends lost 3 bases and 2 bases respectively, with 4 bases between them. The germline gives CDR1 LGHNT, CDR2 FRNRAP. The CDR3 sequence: CASGLDNYGYTF. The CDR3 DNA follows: TGTGCTAGTGGTTTAGACAACTATGGCTACACCTTC.

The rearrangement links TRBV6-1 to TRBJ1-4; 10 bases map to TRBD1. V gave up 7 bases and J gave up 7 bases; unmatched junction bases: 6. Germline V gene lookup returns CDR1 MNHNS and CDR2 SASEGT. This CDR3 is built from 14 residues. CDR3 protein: CASKAGTGVEKLFF. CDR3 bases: TGTGCCAGCAAAGCCGGGACAGGGGTTGAAAAACTGTTTTTT.

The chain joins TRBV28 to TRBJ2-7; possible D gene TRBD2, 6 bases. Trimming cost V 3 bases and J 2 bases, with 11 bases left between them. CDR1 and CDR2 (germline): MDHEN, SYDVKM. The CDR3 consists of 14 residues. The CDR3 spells CASSFLGEAYEQYF. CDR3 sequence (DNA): TGTGCCAGCAGTTTCTTGGGGGAGGCCTACGAGCAGTACTTC.

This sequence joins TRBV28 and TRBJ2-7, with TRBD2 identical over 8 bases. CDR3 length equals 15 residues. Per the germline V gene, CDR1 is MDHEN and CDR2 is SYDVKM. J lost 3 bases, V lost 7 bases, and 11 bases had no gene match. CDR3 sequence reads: CASKRGPQWIYEQYF. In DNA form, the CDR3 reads TGTGCCAGCAAGCGGGGGCCCCAATGGATCTACGAGCAGTACTTC.

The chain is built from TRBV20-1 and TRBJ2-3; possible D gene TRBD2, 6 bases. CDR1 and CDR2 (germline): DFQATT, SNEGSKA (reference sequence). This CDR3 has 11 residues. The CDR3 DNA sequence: TGCGGCGGGACTTCCACAGATACGCAGTATTTT. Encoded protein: CGGTSTDTQYF.

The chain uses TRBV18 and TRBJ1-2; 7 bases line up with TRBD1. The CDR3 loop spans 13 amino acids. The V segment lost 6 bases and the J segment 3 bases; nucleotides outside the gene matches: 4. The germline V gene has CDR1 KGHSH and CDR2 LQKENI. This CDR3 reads CASSLTGDYGYTF. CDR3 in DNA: TGTGCCAGCTCGCTTACAGGGGACTATGGCTACACCTTC.

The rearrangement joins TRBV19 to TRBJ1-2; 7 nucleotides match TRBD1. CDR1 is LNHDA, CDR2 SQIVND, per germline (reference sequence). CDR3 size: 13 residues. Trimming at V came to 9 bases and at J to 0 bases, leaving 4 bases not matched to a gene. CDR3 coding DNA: TGTGCCAGCCGGACAGGAGCTAACTATGGCTACACCTTC. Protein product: CASRTGANYGYTF.

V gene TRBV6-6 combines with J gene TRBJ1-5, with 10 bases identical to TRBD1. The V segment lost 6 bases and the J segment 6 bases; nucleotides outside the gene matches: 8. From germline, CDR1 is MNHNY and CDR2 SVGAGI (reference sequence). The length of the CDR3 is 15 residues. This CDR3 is CASSRQGAISQPQHF. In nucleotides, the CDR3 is TGTGCCAGCAGCCGACAGGGGGCGATTAGTCAGCCCCAGCATTTT.

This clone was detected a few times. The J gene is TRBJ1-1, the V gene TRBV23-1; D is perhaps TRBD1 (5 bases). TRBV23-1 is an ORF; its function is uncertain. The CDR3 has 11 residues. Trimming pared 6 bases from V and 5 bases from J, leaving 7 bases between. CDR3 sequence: CASRRGTEAFF. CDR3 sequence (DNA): TGCGCCAGCAGGAGGGGAACTGAAGCTTTCTTT.